Sequencing of this T cell receptor (beta chain) was carried out in a study of T-cell memory formation after mild COVID-19. A word on this clonotype: The antigen remains unidentified.

5'RACE with constant-segment primers built TCRalpha and TCRbeta cDNA libraries with UMIs. TCRdb re-called the 5' RACE reads with MiXCR, one entry per CDR3 protein. Seen here are approximately 260,000 distinct CDR3 sequences, roughly 17% observed once, and the top ten hold around 23%. Germline V gene sequence: CDR1 SEHNR, CDR2 FQNEAQ (reference sequence). Trimming stripped 5 bases from V and 3 bases from J, with 19 bases between. This CDR3 contains 16 residues. General study findings and limits: There were some responding clones in pre-infection memory, which suggested that cross-reactive memory had joined. Specificity for SARS-CoV-2 was not confirmed among the second-wave clones peaking on day 37.

The J gene is TRBJ2-5, the V gene TRBV7-9, with D perhaps TRBD1 or TRBD2 (5 bases each). The origin of this receptor is a man aged 18 to 29 who had mild COVID-19 (a few samples of this study predate the infection). Cell type and time point are not known. Source material: PBMCs or a T cell subset sorted from them (not recorded which). CDR3 amino acids: CASSDESWGSKETQYF. As DNA, the CDR3 is TGTGCCAGCAGCGACGAATCGTGGGGGAGCAAAGAGACCCAGTACTTC.